One and the same sample provided the 10 T cell receptor beta chains below, sequenced in a study of T cells after yellow fever vaccination. TCRdb used MiXCR to reprocess the 5' RACE reads, holding one entry per CDR3 protein. The sample contains roughly 250,000 distinct CDR3 sequences, about an eighth of which appear only once. Specimen: CD4+ T cells sorted from PBMCs, collected 45 days after the yellow fever booster vaccination. These receptors came from a man under 40 who received the YFV17D yellow fever vaccine.

This clonotype was found a few times. The chain recombines TRBV5-1 with TRBJ1-6; 7 positions agree with TRBD1. The CDR3 totals 15 residues. Germline loops: CDR1 SGHRS, CDR2 YFSETQ. V trimming: 5 bases; J trimming: 6 bases; junction bases outside the gene matches: 8. The CDR3 sequence: CASRPAGGGNSPLHF. For the CDR3, the DNA is TGCGCCAGCAGACCCGCAGGGGGTGGTAATTCACCCCTCCACTTT.

This clonotype was seen a few times. Without the conserved terminal phenylalanine or tryptophan, this CDR3 likely stems from a read error. No DNA is shown, since the ends of the CDR3 on it are uncertain; the CDR3 is the one TCRdb lists. V gene TRBV29-1 combines with J gene TRBJ2-5; TRBD2, the table's D call, was not compared with the DNA. The CDR3 numbers 14 amino acids, ends counted. Germline V gene lookup returns CDR1 SQVTM and CDR2 ANQGSEA. The CDR3 region is CSPQGQKGVRGPYL.

The chain joins TRBV7-9 to TRBJ2-7, with D unclear. This CDR3 is 14 amino acids long. Germline V lookup: CDR1 SEHNR, CDR2 FQNEAQ (reference sequence). Trimming took 1 base from V and 2 from J, leaving 9 bases between them. The DNA of the CDR3 is TGTGCCAGCAGCTTAGATTCGCCCCCCTACGAGCAGTACTTC. As protein: CASSLDSPPYEQYF.

V is TRBV6-8 and J is TRBJ1-5; D gene unclear. V lost 6 bases and J lost 6, with 15 bases in between. CDR1 and CDR2 (germline): MNHGY, SAAAGT. This CDR3 contains 14 residues. CDR3 in DNA: TGTGCCAGCAGGCTCCGAAGGAAAGGTCAGCCCCAGCATTTT. It yields the protein CASRLRRKGQPQHF.

The genes are TRBV20-1 and TRBJ1-2, with D maybe TRBD1 (5 bases). With 1 base removed from V and 5 bases from J, the gap between germline ends came to 8 bases. The CDR3 is 12 amino acids. The germline gives CDR1 DFQATT, CDR2 SNEGSKA (reference sequence). CDR3 DNA sequence: TGCAGTGCTAGAGTAGGGACGTATGGCTACACCTTC. Its protein product is CSARVGTYGYTF.

There are a few counts of this clonotype. This chain joins TRBV5-1 and TRBJ2-5, with D possibly TRBD1 on 6 matching bases. This CDR3 is 18 amino acids long. Per the germline V gene, CDR1 is SGHRS and CDR2 is YFSETQ. Trimming removed 4 bases at V and 2 bases at J, with 24 bases between. In nucleotides, the CDR3 is TGCGCCAGCAGCGCTGAGCCGGGACAAGGCCGAAGGCAAGAGACCCAGTACTTC. This gives the protein CASSAEPGQGRRQETQYF.

This clonotype was seen a handful of times. V is TRBV6-2 or TRBV6-3 and J is TRBJ2-7; 11 nucleotides align to TRBD2. The V gene end was trimmed by 8 bases and the J gene end by 2 bases; junction bases not matched to a gene: 5. CDR3 length: 14 residues. The germline CDR1 and CDR2 sequences are MNHEY and SVGEGT. For the CDR3, the DNA is TGTGCCAGCTGTAGCGGGAGGGGGACCTACGAGCAGTACTTC. Translating gives CASCSGRGTYEQYF.

This sequence joins TRBV20-1 and TRBJ2-5, with TRBD1 as a possible D gene (5 bases). V lost 1 base, J lost 2 bases, and 8 bases lay in between. CDR3 size: 13 residues. Looked up from germline, CDR1 is DFQATT and CDR2 is SNEGSKA (reference sequence). CDR3 amino acids: CSARVRVQETQYF. CDR3 DNA sequence: TGCAGTGCTAGAGTCAGGGTTCAAGAGACCCAGTACTTC.

This clonotype has more than one count but fewer than ten. The chain employs TRBV20-1 and TRBJ1-6; D is ambiguous. Trimming cost V 0 bases and J 0 bases, with 9 bases left between them. The CDR3 runs to 16 residues. CDR1 is DFQATT, CDR2 SNEGSKA, per germline (reference sequence). The CDR3 loop reads CSARESISSYNSPLHF. In DNA form, the CDR3 reads TGCAGTGCTAGAGAAAGTATAAGCTCCTATAATTCACCCCTCCACTTT.

This clonotype came up a few times. The gene calls are TRBV9 and TRBJ2-1, with 10 positions matching TRBD2. V trimming: 0 bases; J trimming: 7 bases; junction bases outside the gene matches: 4. Germline lookup yields CDR1 SGDLS and CDR2 YYNGEE. There are 15 residues in the CDR3. CDR3 coding DNA: TGTGCCAGCAGCGTAGAGCTAGCGGGAGATAATGAGCAGTTCTTC. Translated, it gives CASSVELAGDNEQFF.